The clone carrying this T cell receptor beta chain was found once. The sample originates from a study of OX40 agonist ivuxolimab in advanced cancers. Trimming took 4 bases from V and 8 from J, leaving 15 bases between them. Germline CDR1 SGHTS, CDR2 YDEGEE. This CDR3 is 13 amino acids long. Clones were read by immunoSEQ multiplex PCR, and TCRdb kept only the in-frame ones, dropping some. The sample includes 30,000 to 40,000 clones, 85% to 90% of them seen just once. Sequenced material: CD4+ or CD8+ T cells sorted from blood, taken in a trial of the OX40 agonist ivuxolimab. The sequence came from an adult with an advanced solid tumor such as melanoma, head and neck, liver or kidney cancer. The V and J genes are TRBV5-8 and TRBJ1-2, with a tentative D call TRBD1 (5 bases). CDR3 DNA sequence: TGTGCCAGCAGCGCGACCTTTTGGGACGGCTACACCTTC. Protein sequence: CASSATFWDGYTF.